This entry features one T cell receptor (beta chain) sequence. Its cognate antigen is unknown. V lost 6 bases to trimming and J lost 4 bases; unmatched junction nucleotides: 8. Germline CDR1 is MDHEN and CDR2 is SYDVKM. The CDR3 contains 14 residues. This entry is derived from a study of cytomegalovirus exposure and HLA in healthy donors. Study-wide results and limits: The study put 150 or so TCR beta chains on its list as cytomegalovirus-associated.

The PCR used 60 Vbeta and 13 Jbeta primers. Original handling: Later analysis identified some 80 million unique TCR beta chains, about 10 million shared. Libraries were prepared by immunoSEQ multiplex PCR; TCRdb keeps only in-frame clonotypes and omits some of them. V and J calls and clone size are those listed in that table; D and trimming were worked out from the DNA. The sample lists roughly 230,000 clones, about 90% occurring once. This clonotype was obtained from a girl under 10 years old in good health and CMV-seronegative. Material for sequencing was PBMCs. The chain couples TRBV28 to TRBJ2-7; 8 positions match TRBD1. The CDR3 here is CASSPGQVLYEQYF. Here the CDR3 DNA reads TGTGCCAGCAGCCCGGGACAGGTCTTATACGAGCAGTACTTC.